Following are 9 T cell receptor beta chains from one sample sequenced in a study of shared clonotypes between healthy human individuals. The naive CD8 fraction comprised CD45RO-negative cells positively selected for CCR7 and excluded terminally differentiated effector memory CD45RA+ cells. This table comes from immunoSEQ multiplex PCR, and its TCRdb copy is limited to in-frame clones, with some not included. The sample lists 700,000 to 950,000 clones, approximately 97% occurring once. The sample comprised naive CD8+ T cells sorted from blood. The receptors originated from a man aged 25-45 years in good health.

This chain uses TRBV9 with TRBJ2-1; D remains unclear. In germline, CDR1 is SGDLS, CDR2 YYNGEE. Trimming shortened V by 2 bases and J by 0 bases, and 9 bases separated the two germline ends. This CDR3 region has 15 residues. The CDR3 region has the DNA TGTGCCAGCAGCGTTTCCGTGAGCTCCTACAATGAGCAGTTCTTC. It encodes CASSVSVSSYNEQFF. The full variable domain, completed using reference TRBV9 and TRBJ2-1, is DSGVTQTPKHLITATGQRVTLRCSPRSGDLSVYWYQQSLDQGLQFLIQYYNGEERAKGNILERFSAQQFPDLHSELNLSSLELGDSALYFCASSVSVSSYNEQFFGPGTRLTVL.

CDR3 residues: CASRSTSGSAGELFF. CDR3 sequence (DNA): TGCGCCAGCCGATCGACTAGCGGGAGCGCCGGGGAGCTGTTTTTT. The J gene is TRBJ2-2, the V gene TRBV4-1, with 12 bases matching TRBD2. The CDR3 has 15 residues. Germline values: CDR1 MGHRA, CDR2 YSYEKL. J gave up 6 bases and V 8 bases, and 7 bases lay outside the gene matches.

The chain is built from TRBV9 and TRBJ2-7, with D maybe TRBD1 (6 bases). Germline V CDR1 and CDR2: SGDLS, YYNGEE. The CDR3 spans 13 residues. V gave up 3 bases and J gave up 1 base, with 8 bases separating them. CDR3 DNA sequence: TGTGCCAGCAGCGCCACAGGGTCCTACGAGCAGTACTTC. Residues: CASSATGSYEQYF.

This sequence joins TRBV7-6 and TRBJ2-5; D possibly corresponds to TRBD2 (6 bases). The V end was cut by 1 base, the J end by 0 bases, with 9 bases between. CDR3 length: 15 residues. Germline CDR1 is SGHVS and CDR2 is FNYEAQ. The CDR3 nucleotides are TGTGCCAGCAGCTTAGATTGGACTAACCAAGAGACCCAGTACTTC. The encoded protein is CASSLDWTNQETQYF.

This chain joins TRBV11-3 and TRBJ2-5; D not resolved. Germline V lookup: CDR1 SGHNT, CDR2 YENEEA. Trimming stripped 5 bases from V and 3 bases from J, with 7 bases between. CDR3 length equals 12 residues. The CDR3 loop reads CASSSREETQYF. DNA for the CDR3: TGTGCCAGCAGCAGCCGGGAAGAGACCCAGTACTTC.

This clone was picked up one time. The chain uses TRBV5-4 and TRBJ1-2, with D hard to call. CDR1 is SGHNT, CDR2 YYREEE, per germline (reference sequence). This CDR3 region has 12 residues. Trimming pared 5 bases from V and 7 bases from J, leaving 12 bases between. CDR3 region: CASRESAVGYTF. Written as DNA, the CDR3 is TGTGCCAGCAGGGAGTCGGCCGTTGGCTACACCTTC.

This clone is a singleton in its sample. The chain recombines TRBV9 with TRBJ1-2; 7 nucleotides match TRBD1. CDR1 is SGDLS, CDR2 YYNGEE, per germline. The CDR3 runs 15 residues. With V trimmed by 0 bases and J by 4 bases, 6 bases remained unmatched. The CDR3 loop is CASSVEGGGGYGYTF. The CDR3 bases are TGTGCCAGCAGCGTAGAAGGGGGCGGTGGCTATGGCTACACCTTC.

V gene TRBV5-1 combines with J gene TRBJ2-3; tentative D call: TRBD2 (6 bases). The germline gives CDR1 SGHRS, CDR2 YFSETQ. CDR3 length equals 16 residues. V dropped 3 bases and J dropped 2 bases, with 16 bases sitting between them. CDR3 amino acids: CASSSIAVQVTDTQYF. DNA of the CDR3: TGCGCCAGCAGCTCCATAGCGGTACAGGTCACAGATACGCAGTATTTT.

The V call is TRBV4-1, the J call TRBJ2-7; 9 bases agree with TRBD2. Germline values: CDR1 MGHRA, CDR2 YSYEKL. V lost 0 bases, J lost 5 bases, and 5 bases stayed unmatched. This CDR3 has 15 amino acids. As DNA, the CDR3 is TGCGCCAGCAGCCAAGATCCGCCTAGCGGGAACGAGCAGTACTTC. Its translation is CASSQDPPSGNEQYF.